The 10 T cell receptor beta chains in this list originate from one sample, sequenced in a study of beta chain features in type 1 diabetes (dated by TCRdb to the late 2010s). Antigens for these TCRs are unknown. General findings and caveats noted by the study authors: Type 1 diabetes patients showed a moderate but significant shortening of TCRB CDR3 length in all four CD4+ subsets.

Library method: the immunoSEQ multiplex PCR assay. The entire amount of isolated RNA was reverse transcribed using the High Capacity cDNA Reverse Transcription Kit, so the sequenced TCRB transcripts were expressed ones. TCRdb stores this immuneACCESS table with in-frame sequences only. Part of the clones is absent; in the studies checked, under half of the shortfall reflects unresolved V genes, and no reason is known for the rest. In all, the sample holds approximately 250,000 clones, and more than 15% of those were seen once. 0.065% to 0.095% of the sample is in the top ten clones. The sequenced sample consisted of naive CD4+ T cells from blood. What this sample's cell subset or site label stands for: true naive CD4+ T cells. These receptor sequences come from a man aged 25 to 40 with type 1 diabetes.

The J gene is TRBJ1-4, the V gene TRBV6-1; D not resolved. The CDR3 runs 17 residues. Trimming removed 1 base from V and 1 base from J, with 13 bases in between. The V gene's germline CDR1 is MNHNS and CDR2 SASEGT. CDR3 region: CASSEGLSRGTNEKLFF. CDR3 nucleotides: TGTGCCAGCAGTGAAGGTCTCAGTCGGGGAACTAATGAAAAACTGTTTTTT.

This clone was detected a few times. CDR3 sequence reads: CSVKGLRAASEQYF. Here the CDR3 DNA reads TGCAGCGTCAAGGGACTCCGGGCGGCGAGTGAGCAGTACTTC. The chain is built from TRBV29-1 and TRBJ2-7; a possible D gene is TRBD2 (6 bases). The CDR3 has 14 amino acids. Trimming took 6 bases from V and 7 from J, leaving 22 bases between them. Germline-derived CDR1 and CDR2 are SQVTM and ANQGSEA.

The chain links TRBV7-9 to TRBJ2-3; perhaps TRBD1 as D (6 bases). V was clipped by 3 bases and J by 0 bases, with 10 bases between them. The germline gives CDR1 SEHNR, CDR2 FQNEAQ (reference sequence). CDR3 length: 15 amino acids. The CDR3 is CASSLNRASTDTQYF. As DNA, the CDR3 is TGTGCCAGCAGCTTGAACAGGGCCAGCACAGATACGCAGTATTTT.

In its sample, this clone was seen a few times. The V gene is TRBV7-9, the J gene TRBJ2-5; D is perhaps TRBD2 (5 bases). V shed 4 bases and J shed 4 bases, with 10 bases lying between them. The CDR3 extends over 13 amino acids. Germline assignment: CDR1 SEHNR and CDR2 FQNEAQ (reference sequence). The DNA of the CDR3 is TGTGCCAGCAGCTCGAGGGCTCTAGAGACCCAGTACTTC. Encoded protein: CASSSRALETQYF. The whole variable domain, filled in from reference TRBV7-9 and TRBJ2-5, reads DTGVSQNPRHKITKRGQNVTFRCDPISEHNRLYWYRQTLGQGPEFLTYFQNEAQLEKSRLLSDRFSAERPKGSFSTLEIQRTEQGDSAMYLCASSSRALETQYFGPGTRLLVL.

This clone was detected only a few times. The chain couples TRBV29-1 to TRBJ2-1, with 9 bases that match TRBD2. V lost 3 bases, J lost 0 bases, and 9 bases stayed unmatched. This CDR3 spans 17 amino acids. Germline V gives CDR1 SQVTM, CDR2 ANQGSEA. CDR3 in DNA: TGCAGCGTTGACTCTAGCGGGATTGTGAGCTCCTACAATGAGCAGTTCTTC. Protein: CSVDSSGIVSSYNEQFF.

This clone was seen only a few times. The chain couples TRBV28 to TRBJ2-3; TRBD2 might be the D (6 bases). Germline CDR1 is MDHEN and CDR2 is SYDVKM. This CDR3 region has 14 residues. Trimming left V 2 bases short and J 5 bases short, with 11 bases between. CDR3 loop: CASSLGGREDTQYF. The CDR3 DNA is TGTGCCAGCAGTTTAGGCGGGCGGGAAGATACGCAGTATTTT. The whole variable domain, filled in from reference TRBV28 and TRBJ2-3, reads DVKVTQSSRYLVKRTGEKVFLECVQDMDHENMFWYRQDPGLGLRLIYFSYDVKMKEKGDIPEGYSVSREKKERFSLILESASTNQTSMYLCASSLGGREDTQYFGPGTRLTVL.

In this sample, this clone turned up a few times. The chain employs TRBV19 and TRBJ2-5, with a weak D call TRBD1 (6 bases). Germline CDR1 reads LNHDA; CDR2 reads SQIVND (reference sequence). The CDR3 has 15 residues. Trimming stripped 6 bases from V and 2 bases from J, with 16 bases between. For the CDR3, the DNA is TGTGCCAGTAGAAATACCGGGACATCACAAGAGACCCAGTACTTC. Its translation: CASRNTGTSQETQYF.

This clone was counted a single time. The gene calls are TRBV7-2 and TRBJ2-1; D call uncertain. The CDR3 runs to 15 residues. The germline V and J ends were trimmed by 5 bases and 4 bases, with 15 bases remaining between them. CDR1 and CDR2 (germline): SGHTA, FQGNSA. For the CDR3, the DNA is TGTGCCAGCAGCCCTACGGAAAACAAGTACAATGAGCAGTTCTTC. It specifies CASSPTENKYNEQFF.

The sample holds a few counts of this clone. V is TRBV10-3 and J is TRBJ2-1, with D unresolved. This CDR3 has 12 amino acids. Germline CDR1 and CDR2: ENHRY and SYGVKD. V was cut by 7 bases and J by 5 bases, with 9 bases left in between. The DNA of the CDR3 is TGTGCCATCAATGCAGGCAACAATGAGCAGTTCTTC. Translated, it gives CAINAGNNEQFF.

In its sample, this clone was seen a few times. This rearrangement joins TRBV29-1 to TRBJ1-1; no reliable D call. Trimming took off 5 bases at V and 7 bases at J, with 17 bases between the two ends. The CDR3 is 13 amino acids. Germline V gene sequence: CDR1 SQVTM, CDR2 ANQGSEA. DNA of the CDR3: TGCAGCGTTCCCTGGGTGAGAGGGAATGAAGCTTTCTTT. Its protein product is CSVPWVRGNEAFF.